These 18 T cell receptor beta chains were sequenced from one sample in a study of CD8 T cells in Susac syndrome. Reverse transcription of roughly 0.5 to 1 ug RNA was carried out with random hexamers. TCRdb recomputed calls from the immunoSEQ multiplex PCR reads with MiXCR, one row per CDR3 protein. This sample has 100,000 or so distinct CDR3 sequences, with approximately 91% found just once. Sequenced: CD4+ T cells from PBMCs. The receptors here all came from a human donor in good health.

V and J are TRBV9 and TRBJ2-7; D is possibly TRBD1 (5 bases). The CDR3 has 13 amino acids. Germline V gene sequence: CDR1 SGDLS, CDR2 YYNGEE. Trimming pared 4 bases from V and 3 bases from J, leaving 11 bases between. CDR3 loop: CASSRSDSYEQYF. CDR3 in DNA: TGTGCCAGCAGCCGGTCAGACAGCTACGAGCAGTACTTC.

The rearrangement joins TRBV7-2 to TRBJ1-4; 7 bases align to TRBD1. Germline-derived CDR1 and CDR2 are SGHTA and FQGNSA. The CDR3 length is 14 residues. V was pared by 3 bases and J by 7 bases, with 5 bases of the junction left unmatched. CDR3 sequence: CASSFTGVGEKLFF. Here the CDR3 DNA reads TGTGCCAGCAGCTTTACAGGGGTTGGTGAAAAACTGTTTTTT.

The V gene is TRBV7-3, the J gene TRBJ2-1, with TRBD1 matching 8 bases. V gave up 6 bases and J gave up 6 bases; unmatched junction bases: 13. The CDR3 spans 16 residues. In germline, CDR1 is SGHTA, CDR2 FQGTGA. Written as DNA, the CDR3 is TGTGCCAGCAGTCCATATGGGACAGGAGCGTTCAATGAGCAGTTCTTC. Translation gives CASSPYGTGAFNEQFF.

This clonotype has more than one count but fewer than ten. In DNA, the CDR3 is TGTGCCAGCAGCTCTGCGTCCGAGCAGTACTTC. Translating gives CASSSASEQYF. The V gene is TRBV7-9, the J gene TRBJ2-7; unclear D gene. The CDR3 spans 11 residues. Germline CDR1 reads SEHNR; CDR2 reads FQNEAQ (reference sequence). V was shortened by 4 bases and J by 6 bases, with 7 bases between the two germline ends.

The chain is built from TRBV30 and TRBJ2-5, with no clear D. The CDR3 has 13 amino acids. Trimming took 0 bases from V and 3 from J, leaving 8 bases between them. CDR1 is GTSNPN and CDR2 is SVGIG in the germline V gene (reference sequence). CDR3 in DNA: TGTGCCTGGAGTGTCGGGCAGAAAGAGACCCAGTACTTC. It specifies CAWSVGQKETQYF.

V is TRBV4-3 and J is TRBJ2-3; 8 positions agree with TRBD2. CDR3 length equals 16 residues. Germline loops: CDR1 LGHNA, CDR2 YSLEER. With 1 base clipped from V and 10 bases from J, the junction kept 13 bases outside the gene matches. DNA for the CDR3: TGCGCCAGCAGCCAAGGGGGGACTAGAGTACAGAGAGCGCAGTATTTT. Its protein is CASSQGGTRVQRAQYF.

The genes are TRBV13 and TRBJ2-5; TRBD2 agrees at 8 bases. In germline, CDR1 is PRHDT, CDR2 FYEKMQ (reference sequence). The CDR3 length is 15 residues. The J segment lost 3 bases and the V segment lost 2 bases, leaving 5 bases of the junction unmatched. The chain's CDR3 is CASSLKGGGKETQYF. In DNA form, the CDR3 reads TGTGCCAGCAGCTTAAAAGGCGGGGGGAAAGAGACCCAGTACTTC.

In nucleotides, the CDR3 is TGTGCCAGCTCACCTCCCGGCCGACAGGGGTTTGAAAAACTGTTTTTT. This codes for CASSPPGRQGFEKLFF. J is TRBJ1-4 and V is TRBV18; TRBD1 matches 8 bases. CDR1 is KGHSH, CDR2 LQKENI, per germline. CDR3 length: 16 amino acids. V was pared by 3 bases and J by 7 bases, with 10 bases of the junction left unmatched. The full variable domain, its missing parts supplied by reference TRBV18 and TRBJ1-4, is NAGVMQNPRHLVRRRGQEARLRCSPMKGHSHVYWYRQLPEEGLKFMVYLQKENIIDESGMPKERFSAEFPKEGPSILRIQQVVRGDSAAYFCASSPPGRQGFEKLFFGSGTQLSVL.

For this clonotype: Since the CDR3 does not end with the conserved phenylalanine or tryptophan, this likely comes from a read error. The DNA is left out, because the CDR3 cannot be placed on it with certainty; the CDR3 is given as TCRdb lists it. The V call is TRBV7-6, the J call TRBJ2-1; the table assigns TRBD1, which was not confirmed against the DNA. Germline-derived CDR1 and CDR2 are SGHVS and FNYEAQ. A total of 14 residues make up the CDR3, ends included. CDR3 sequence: CASSPREAVGTPTI.

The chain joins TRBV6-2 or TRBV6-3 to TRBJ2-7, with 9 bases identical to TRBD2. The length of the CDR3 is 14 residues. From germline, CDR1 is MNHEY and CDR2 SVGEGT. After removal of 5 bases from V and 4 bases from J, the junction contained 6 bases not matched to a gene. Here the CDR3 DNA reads TGTGCCAGCAGTAATAGCGGGAGAAGATACGAGCAGTACTTC. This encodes CASSNSGRRYEQYF.

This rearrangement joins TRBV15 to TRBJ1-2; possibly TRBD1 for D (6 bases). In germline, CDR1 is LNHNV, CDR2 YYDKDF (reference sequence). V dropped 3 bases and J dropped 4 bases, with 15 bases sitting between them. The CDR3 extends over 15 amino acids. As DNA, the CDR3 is TGTGCCACCAGCAGGGGCCAGGGGTCGGGCTATGGCTACACCTTC. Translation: CATSRGQGSGYGYTF.

The CDR3 region has the DNA TGTGCCAGCAGCGATACTAGCGGCCCTCAAGAGACCCAGTACTTC. It is translated as CASSDTSGPQETQYF. The chain recombines TRBV6-2 or TRBV6-3 with TRBJ2-5, with 8 bases fitting TRBD2. With 6 bases clipped from V and 2 bases from J, the junction kept 8 bases outside the gene matches. In germline, CDR1 is MNHEY, CDR2 SVGEGT. There are 15 residues in the CDR3.

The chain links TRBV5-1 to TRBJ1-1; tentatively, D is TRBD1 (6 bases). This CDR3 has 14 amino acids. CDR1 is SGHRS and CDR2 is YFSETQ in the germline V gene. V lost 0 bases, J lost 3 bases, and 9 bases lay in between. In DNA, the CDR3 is TGCGCCAGCAGCTTGGGGGGGCTTTACACTGAAGCTTTCTTT. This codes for CASSLGGLYTEAFF.

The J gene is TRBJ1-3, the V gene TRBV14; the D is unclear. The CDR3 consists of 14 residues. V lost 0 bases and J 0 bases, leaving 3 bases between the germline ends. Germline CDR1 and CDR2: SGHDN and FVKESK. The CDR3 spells CASSQDISGNTIYF. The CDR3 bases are TGTGCCAGCAGCCAAGATATCTCTGGAAACACCATATATTTT. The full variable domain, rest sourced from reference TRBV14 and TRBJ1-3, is EAGVTQFPSHSVIEKGQTVTLRCDPISGHDNLYWYRRVMGKEIKFLLHFVKESKQDESGMPNNRFLAERTGGTYSTLKVQPAELEDSGVYFCASSQDISGNTIYFGEGSWLTVV.

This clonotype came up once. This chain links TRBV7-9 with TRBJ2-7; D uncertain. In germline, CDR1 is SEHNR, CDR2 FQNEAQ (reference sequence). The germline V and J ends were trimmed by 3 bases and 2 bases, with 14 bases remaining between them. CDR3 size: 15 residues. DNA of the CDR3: TGTGCCAGCAGCTTTTCAGGCGGTCTCCCCTACGAGCAGTACTTC. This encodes CASSFSGGLPYEQYF.

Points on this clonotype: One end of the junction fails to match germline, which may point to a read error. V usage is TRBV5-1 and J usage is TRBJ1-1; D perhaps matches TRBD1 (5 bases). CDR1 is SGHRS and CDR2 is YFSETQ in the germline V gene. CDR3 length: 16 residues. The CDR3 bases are TGCGCCAGCAACTTGTGGGGGGAGGCGATGAACACTGAAGCTTTCTTT. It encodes CASNLWGEAMNTEAFF.

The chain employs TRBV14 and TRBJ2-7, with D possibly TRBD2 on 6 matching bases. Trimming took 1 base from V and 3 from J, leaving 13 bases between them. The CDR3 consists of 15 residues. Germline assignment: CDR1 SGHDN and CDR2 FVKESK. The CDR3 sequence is CASSQGAAGYYEQYF. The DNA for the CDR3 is TGTGCCAGCAGCCAAGGTGCGGCGGGATACTACGAGCAGTACTTC.

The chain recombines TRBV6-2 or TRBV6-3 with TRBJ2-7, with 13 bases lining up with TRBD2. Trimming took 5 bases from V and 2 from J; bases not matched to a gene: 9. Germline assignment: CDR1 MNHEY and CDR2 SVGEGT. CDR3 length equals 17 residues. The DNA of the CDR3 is TGTGCCAGCAGTCTCGCCTCACTAGCGGGAGGGCCCTACGAGCAGTACTTC. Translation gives CASSLASLAGGPYEQYF.